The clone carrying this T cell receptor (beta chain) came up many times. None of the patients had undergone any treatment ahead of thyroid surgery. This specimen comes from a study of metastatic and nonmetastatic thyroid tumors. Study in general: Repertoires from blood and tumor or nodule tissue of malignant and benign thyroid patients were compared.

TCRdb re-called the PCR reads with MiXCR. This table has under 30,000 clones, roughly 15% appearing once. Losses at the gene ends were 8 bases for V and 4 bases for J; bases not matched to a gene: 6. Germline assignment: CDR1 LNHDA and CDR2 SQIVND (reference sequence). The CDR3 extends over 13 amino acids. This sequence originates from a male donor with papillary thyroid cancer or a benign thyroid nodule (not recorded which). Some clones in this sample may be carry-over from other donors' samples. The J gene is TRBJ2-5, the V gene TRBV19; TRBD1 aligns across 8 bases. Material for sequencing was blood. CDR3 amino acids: CASGQGQAETQYF. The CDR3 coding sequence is TGTGCCAGTGGACAGGGCCAAGCAGAGACCCAGTACTTC.